This T cell receptor beta chain was obtained from a study of molecular identifiers for immune sequencing clone quantification. At the level of the study: Four of five RNA aliquots from approximately 20,000 or 100,000 naive CD8 T cells were sequenced.

TCRdb re-derived calls from the PCR reads in MiXCR, one entry per CDR3 protein. This sample has approximately 630,000 distinct CDR3 sequences, with about 25% found just once. Trimming took 0 bases from V and 6 from J, leaving 11 bases between them. The CDR3 has 15 amino acids. The sequence derives from a human donor in good health. Some libraries in this study had Jurkat cell RNA spiked in. Sequencing was carried out using naive CD8+ T cells from blood, with Jurkat cell RNA spiked in. Subset described: FACS-sorted CD8+CD4-CCR7+CD45RA+ naive T cells. V gene TRBV12-3 or TRBV12-4 combines with J gene TRBJ1-4; no firm D call. CDR3: CASSLADGSYEKLFF. The CDR3 coding sequence is TGTGCCAGCAGTTTAGCGGACGGATCGTATGAAAAACTGTTTTTT.